This passage covers 8 T cell receptor beta chains from one sample sequenced in a study of T cell responses to AZD1222 COVID-19 vaccine. Sequencing was performed with immunoSEQ multiplex PCR; in TCRdb, only in-frame clones are kept and a portion is missing. The sample has some 150,000 clones, about 92% seen once. The starting material was peripheral blood, obtained on day 0 of AZD1222 vaccination. The source of these receptors is an adult in good health.

The V and J genes are TRBV19 and TRBJ1-1; a possible D gene is TRBD1 (5 bases). Per the germline V gene, CDR1 is LNHDA and CDR2 is SQIVND (reference sequence). Trimming pared 1 base from V and 5 bases from J, leaving 14 bases between. The CDR3 is made up of 15 amino acids. CDR3 nucleotides: TGTGCCAGTAGTATAGGTCCTGGGGGTAGGACTGAAGCTTTCTTT. Translating it yields CASSIGPGGRTEAFF.

The chain has TRBV6-6 and TRBJ2-4; 7 nucleotides line up with TRBD1. Germline V gene lookup returns CDR1 MNHNY and CDR2 SVGAGI (reference sequence). The ends lost 5 bases at V and 1 base at J; junction bases unmatched: 14. This CDR3 is 18 amino acids long. CDR3 sequence: CASSHTGAYPGAKNIQYF. CDR3 DNA sequence: TGTGCCAGCAGTCATACAGGGGCGTACCCTGGGGCCAAAAACATTCAGTACTTC.

This clone was seen once. J is TRBJ1-1 and V is TRBV6-6; tentatively, D is TRBD1 (5 bases). V lost 1 base to trimming and J lost 4 bases, with 13 bases between them. This CDR3 contains 15 residues. Germline lookup yields CDR1 MNHNY and CDR2 SVGAGI (reference sequence). Here the CDR3 DNA reads TGTGCCAGCAGTTACTTTACGACAGTTGGCACTGAAGCTTTCTTT. It translates to CASSYFTTVGTEAFF.

Of note for this clone: Other DNA sequences in this specimen translate into the identical CDR3. The rearrangement joins TRBV12-5 to TRBJ1-1; D perhaps matches TRBD1 (6 bases). Looked up from germline, CDR1 is LGHNT and CDR2 is FRNRAP. This CDR3 spans 13 amino acids. Trimming removed 1 base from V and 5 bases from J, with 8 bases in between. The CDR3 DNA follows: TGTGCTAGTGGTTTGGAGGGGGGAACTGAAGCTTTCTTT. It translates to CASGLEGGTEAFF.

CDR3 nucleotides: TGTGCCAGCAGTGACTCTAGCGGGGGGGCCAATGAGCAGTTCTTC. This translates into CASSDSSGGANEQFF. The chain joins TRBV6-4 to TRBJ2-1; 11 nucleotides line up with TRBD2. CDR1 MRHNA and CDR2 SNTAGT come from the germline V gene. The CDR3 has 15 residues. With 0 bases clipped from V and 6 bases from J, the junction kept 1 base outside the gene matches.

This chain joins TRBV5-1 and TRBJ1-1; D is undetermined. The CDR3 contains 14 residues. The germline V gene has CDR1 SGHRS and CDR2 YFSETQ. Trimming left V 4 bases short and J 1 base short, with 11 bases between. CDR3 DNA: TGCGCCAGCAGCCGGGGTCCTGAGAACACTGAAGCTTTCTTT. This encodes CASSRGPENTEAFF.

CDR3 coding DNA: TGTGCCAGCAGCCCTGGCCCGTTACAAGTGATGAACACTGAAGCTTTCTTT. This encodes CASSPGPLQVMNTEAFF. This chain connects TRBV7-2 to TRBJ1-1; no definite D call. CDR1 SGHTA and CDR2 FQGNSA come from the germline V gene. The CDR3 covers 17 residues. Trimming pared 5 bases from V and 0 bases from J, leaving 19 bases between.

The chain links TRBV25-1 to TRBJ1-2, with TRBD1 matching over 8 bases. There are 15 residues in the CDR3. The junction had 11 bases not matched to a gene; V was cut back by 5 bases and J by 6 bases. From germline, CDR1 is MGHDK and CDR2 SYGVNS. CDR3 sequence reads: CASSKQGARMDGYTF. The CDR3 bases are TGTGCCAGCAGTAAGCAGGGGGCGAGAATGGATGGCTACACCTTC.